This is a list of T cell receptor beta chains from one sample in a study of T cell changes during pregnancy in multiple sclerosis. Assay: immunoSEQ multiplex PCR; the TCRdb copy retains only in-frame clones and omits some. The table records some 58,000 clones, almost 97% of them present only once. The sequenced sample was CD8+ T cells from peripheral blood mononuclear cells, obtained after pregnancy. All receptors come from a female donor with multiple sclerosis, enrolled in a pregnancy study. CDR3s include the opening cysteine and the closing phenylalanine or tryptophan. Fields, in order: clone size, V gene, J gene, D gene, CDR3 protein, CDR3 DNA. The D gene is left open where the match is weak. Clone size is given for some rows only: seen once, a few or many times, or a class if the clone is expanded.

NA,TRBV7-9,TRBJ2-5,TRBD2,CASSRGTSGSETQYF,TGTGCCAGCAGTCGAGGGACTAGCGGGAGTGAGACCCAGTACTTC
NA,TRBV5-1,TRBJ2-1,TRBD2,CASFPSSGRVYEQFF,TGCGCCAGCTTTCCCTCTAGCGGGAGGGTATATGAGCAGTTCTTC
NA,TRBV30,TRBJ2-7,NA,CAWKRAALSYEQYF,TGTGCCTGGAAGAGGGCAGCTCTTTCCTACGAGCAGTACTTC
NA,TRBV27,TRBJ2-1,NA,CASSHGTLRYNEQFF,TGTGCCAGCAGCCACGGGACTCTGAGGTACAATGAGCAGTTCTTC
once,TRBV19,TRBJ2-3,NA,CASSTWTSTDTQYF,TGTGCCAGTAGTACCTGGACAAGCACAGATACGCAGTATTTT
NA,TRBV7-9,TRBJ2-7,NA,CASSTFIGGSYEQYF,TGTGCCAGCAGCACCTTTATAGGGGGCTCCTACGAGCAGTACTTC
NA,TRBV7-9,TRBJ1-3,TRBD1,CASSSPGTGGGNTIYF,TGTGCCAGCAGCTCCCCCGGGACAGGGGGTGGAAACACCATATATTTT
NA,TRBV7-9,TRBJ2-7,NA,CASSPANGGTYEQYF,TGTGCCAGCAGCCCTGCGAACGGGGGAACCTACGAGCAGTACTTC
once,TRBV30,TRBJ2-1,NA,CAWLASNYNEQFF,TGTGCCTGGTTAGCTAGTAACTACAATGAGCAGTTCTTC
NA,TRBV6-5,TRBJ2-5,TRBD2,CASSYTVREGLETQYF,TGTGCCAGCAGTTATACCGTACGGGAGGGCCTGGAGACCCAGTACTTC